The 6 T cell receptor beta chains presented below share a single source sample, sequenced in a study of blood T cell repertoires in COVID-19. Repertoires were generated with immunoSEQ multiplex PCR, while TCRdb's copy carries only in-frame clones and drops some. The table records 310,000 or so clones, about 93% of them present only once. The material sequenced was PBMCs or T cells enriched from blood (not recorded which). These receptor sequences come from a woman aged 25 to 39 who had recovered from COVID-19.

CDR3 region: CASLWQGRSNQPQHF. Here the CDR3 DNA reads TGTGCCAGCTTATGGCAGGGTAGAAGCAATCAGCCCCAGCATTTT. The genes are TRBV28 and TRBJ1-5; TRBD1 is a possible D gene (5 bases). The V and J ends lost 8 bases and 1 base respectively, with 15 bases between them. Germline loops: CDR1 MDHEN, CDR2 SYDVKM. This CDR3 has 15 residues.

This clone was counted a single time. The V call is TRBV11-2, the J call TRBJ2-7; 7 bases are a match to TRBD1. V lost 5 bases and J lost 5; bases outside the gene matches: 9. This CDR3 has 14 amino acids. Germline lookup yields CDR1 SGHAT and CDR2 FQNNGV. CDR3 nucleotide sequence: TGTGCCAGCAGCACCCGGGACAGTGACAACGAGCAGTACTTC. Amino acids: CASSTRDSDNEQYF.

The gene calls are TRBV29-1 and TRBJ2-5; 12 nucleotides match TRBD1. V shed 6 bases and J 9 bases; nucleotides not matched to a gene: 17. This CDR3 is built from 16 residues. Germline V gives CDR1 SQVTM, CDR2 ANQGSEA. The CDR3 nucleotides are TGCAGCGTAATTATTCCGGGACAGGGGGCGATGGGTTCCCAGTACTTC. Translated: CSVIIPGQGAMGSQYF. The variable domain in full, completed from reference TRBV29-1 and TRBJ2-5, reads SAVISQKPSRDICQRGTSLTIQCQVDSQVTMMFWYRQQPGQSLTLIATANQGSEATYESGFVIDKFPISRPNLTFSTLTVSNMSPEDSSIYLCSVIIPGQGAMGSQYFGPGTRLLVL.

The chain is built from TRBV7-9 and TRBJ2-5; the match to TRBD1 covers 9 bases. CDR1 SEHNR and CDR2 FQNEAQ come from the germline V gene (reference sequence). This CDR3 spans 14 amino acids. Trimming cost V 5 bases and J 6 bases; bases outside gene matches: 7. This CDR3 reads CASSPRQGVKTQYF. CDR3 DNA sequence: TGTGCCAGCAGCCCTCGACAGGGGGTAAAGACCCAGTACTTC.

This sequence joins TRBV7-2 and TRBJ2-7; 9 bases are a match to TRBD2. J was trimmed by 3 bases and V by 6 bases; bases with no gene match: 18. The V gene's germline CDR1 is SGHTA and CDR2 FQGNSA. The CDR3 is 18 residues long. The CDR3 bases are TGTGCCAGCAGTCCTGACCCGGCGGGAGGGCTTTTAAGCTACGAGCAGTACTTC. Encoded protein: CASSPDPAGGLLSYEQYF.

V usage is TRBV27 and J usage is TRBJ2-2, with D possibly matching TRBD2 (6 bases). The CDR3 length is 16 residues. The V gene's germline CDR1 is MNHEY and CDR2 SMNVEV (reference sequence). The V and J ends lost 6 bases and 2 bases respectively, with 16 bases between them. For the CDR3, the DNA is TGTGCCAGCAGGGAGGGAGGACTACAAAACACCGGGGAGCTGTTTTTT. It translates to CASREGGLQNTGELFF.